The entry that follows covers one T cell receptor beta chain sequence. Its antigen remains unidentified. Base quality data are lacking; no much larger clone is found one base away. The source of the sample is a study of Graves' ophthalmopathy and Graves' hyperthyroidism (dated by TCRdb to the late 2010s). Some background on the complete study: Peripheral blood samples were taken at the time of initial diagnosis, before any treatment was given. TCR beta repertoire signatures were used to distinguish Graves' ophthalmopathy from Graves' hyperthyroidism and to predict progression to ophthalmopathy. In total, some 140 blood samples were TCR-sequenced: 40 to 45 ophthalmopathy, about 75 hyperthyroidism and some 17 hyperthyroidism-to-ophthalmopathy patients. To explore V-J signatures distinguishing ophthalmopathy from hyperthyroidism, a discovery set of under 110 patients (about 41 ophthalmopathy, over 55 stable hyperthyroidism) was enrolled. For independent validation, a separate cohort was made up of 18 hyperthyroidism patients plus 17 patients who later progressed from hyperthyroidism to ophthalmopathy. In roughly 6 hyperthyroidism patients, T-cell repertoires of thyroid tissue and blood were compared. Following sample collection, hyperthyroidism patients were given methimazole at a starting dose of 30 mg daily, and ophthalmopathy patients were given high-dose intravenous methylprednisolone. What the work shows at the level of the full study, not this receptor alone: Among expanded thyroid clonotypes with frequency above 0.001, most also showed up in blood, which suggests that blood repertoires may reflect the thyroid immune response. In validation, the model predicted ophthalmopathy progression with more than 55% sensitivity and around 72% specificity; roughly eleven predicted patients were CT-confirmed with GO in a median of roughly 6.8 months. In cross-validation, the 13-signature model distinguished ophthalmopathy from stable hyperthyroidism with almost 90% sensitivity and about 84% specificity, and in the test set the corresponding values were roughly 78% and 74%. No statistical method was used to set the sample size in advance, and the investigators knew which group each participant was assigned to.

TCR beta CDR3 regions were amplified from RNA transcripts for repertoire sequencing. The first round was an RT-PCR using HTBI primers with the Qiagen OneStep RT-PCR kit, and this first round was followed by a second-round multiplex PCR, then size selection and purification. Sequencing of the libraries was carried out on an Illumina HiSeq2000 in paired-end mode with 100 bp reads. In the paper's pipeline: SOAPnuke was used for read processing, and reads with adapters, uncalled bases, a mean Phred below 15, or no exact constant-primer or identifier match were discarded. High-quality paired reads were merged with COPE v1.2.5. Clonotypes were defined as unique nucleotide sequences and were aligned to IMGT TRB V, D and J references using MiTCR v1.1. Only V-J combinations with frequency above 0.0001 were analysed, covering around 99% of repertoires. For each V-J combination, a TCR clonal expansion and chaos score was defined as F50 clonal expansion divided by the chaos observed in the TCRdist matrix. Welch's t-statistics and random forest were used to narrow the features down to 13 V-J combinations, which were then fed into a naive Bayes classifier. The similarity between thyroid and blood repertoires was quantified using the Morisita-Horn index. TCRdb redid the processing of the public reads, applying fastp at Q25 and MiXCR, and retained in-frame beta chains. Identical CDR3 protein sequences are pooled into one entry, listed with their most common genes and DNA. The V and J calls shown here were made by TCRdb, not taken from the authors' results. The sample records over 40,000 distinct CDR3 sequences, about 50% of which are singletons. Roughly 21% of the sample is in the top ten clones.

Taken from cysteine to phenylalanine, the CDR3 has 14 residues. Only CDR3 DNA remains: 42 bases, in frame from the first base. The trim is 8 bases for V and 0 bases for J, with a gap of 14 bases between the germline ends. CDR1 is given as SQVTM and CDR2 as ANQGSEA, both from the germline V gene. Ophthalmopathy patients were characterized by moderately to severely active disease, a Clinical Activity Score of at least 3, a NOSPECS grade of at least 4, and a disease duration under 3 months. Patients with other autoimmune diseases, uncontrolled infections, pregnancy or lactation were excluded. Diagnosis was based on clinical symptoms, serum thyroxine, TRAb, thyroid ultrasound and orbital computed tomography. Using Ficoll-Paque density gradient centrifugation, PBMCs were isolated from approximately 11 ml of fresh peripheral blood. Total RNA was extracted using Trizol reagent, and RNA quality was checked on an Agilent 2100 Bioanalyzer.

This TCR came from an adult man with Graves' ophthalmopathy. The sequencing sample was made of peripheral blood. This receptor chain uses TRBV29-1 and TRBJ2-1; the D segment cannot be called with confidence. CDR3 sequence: CSPFPLCSYNEQFF. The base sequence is TGCAGCCCCTTCCCACTGTGCTCCTACAATGAGCAGTTCTTC.